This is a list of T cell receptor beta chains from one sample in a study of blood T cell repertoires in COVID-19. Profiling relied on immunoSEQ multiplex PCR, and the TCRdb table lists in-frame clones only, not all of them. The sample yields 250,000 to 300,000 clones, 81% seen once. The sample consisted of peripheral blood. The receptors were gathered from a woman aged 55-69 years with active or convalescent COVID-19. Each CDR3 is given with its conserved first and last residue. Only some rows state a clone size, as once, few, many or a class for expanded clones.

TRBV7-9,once,CASRSTGSGTEAFF
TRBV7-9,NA,CASTAGTGLGPRGYTF
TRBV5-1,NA,CASSLEQGPYNEQFF
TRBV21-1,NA,CASSFEARDTADEQYF
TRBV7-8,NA,CASSLEGDGAGTEAFF
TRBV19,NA,CASTPRGLNTEAFF
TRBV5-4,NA,CASSLGTGGWETQYF
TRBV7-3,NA,CASSLRLAGGIKPTDTQYF
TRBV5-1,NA,CASSPDRVNYGYTF
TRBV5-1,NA,CASSLDASGENTGELFF
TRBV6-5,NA,CASSQIREGRYGYTF
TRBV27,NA,CASSLGQGVTYEQYF
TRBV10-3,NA,CAIEHPTGTSKTDTQYF
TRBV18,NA,CASSGNRGQNSPLHF
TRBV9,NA,CASSGIQGLASYNEQFF
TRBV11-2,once,CASSLGSGGAYEQYF
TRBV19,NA,CASTPPGQRSNQPQHF
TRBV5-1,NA,CASSLDGQLERYTF
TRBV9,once,CASAWTEKNSPLHF
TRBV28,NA,CASRAWGQPQHF
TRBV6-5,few,CASSKQSSGNTIYF
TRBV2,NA,CASSEALAGGYTDTQYF
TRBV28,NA,CASSPSVGASPNYGYTF
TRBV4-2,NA,CASSPNPSNQPQHF
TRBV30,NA,CAWSGDSLRTYEQYF
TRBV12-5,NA,CASVLDRGTEAFF
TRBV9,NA,CASSVERGLVAGELFF
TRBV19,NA,CASSRGPGYTF
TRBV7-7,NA,CASSLSGGYQETQYF
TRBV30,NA,CAWSVSWGATNQPQHF
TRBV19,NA,CASIGLAGGHHEQFF
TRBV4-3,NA,CASSQAGGGGYTF
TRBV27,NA,CASSSTGLTNEKLFF
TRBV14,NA,CASSQAGGATEAFF
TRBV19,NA,CASSRRPTGVSTDTQYF
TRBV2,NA,CASRPTGSSYNSPLHF